A single sample is the source of the 19 T cell receptor beta chains below, sequenced in a study of STAT5B mutations in CD4+ large granular lymphocyte leukemia. The protocol was immunoSEQ multiplex PCR, while the TCRdb copy is restricted to in-frame clones and leaves out a portion. This sample carries about 32,000 clones, 85% of them seen once, and the ten largest clones take around 4.6%. Sequencing was carried out using CD4+ T cells from blood buffy coats. Source of these receptors: a human donor in good health.

This clone was observed a single time. The J gene is TRBJ2-7, the V gene TRBV29-1, with 9 bases fitting TRBD1. V lost 2 bases to trimming and J lost 2 bases; unmatched junction nucleotides: 4. The CDR3 is 14 amino acids. Per germline, CDR1 SQVTM and CDR2 ANQGSEA. CDR3 sequence: CSVESRTGAYEQYF. In DNA form, the CDR3 reads TGCAGCGTTGAAAGTCGGACAGGGGCCTACGAGCAGTACTTC.

This sequence joins TRBV28 and TRBJ1-1; D unresolved. The CDR3 loop spans 14 amino acids. The ends were cut back, 5 bases at V and 1 base at J, with 11 bases in the middle. The germline CDR1 and CDR2 sequences are MDHEN and SYDVKM. The CDR3 protein is CASSRPTPNTEAFF. The CDR3 coding sequence is TGTGCCAGCAGTCGCCCGACACCGAACACTGAAGCTTTCTTT.

The table lists this clone with a few counts. The chain joins TRBV5-1 to TRBJ2-7, with unresolved D. The length of the CDR3 is 12 residues. Germline V gives CDR1 SGHRS, CDR2 YFSETQ. The ends were cut back, 3 bases at V and 2 bases at J, with 6 bases in the middle. Here the CDR3 reads CASSSETYEQYF. Written as DNA, the CDR3 is TGCGCCAGCAGCTCGGAGACCTACGAGCAGTACTTC.

The chain links TRBV28 to TRBJ1-4; D call uncertain. Germline CDR1 reads MDHEN; CDR2 reads SYDVKM. This CDR3 has 13 amino acids. Trimming shortened V by 6 bases and J by 5 bases, and 10 bases separated the two germline ends. For the CDR3, the DNA is TGTGCCAGCAGCATCCCGACGAATGAAAAACTGTTTTTT. Amino acid sequence: CASSIPTNEKLFF.

The gene calls are TRBV28 and TRBJ2-5; no clear D gene. Germline loops: CDR1 MDHEN, CDR2 SYDVKM. V gave up 6 bases and J gave up 5 bases, with 10 bases separating them. This CDR3 is built from 12 residues. The CDR3 is CASSWGSETQYF. The DNA for the CDR3 is TGTGCCAGCAGCTGGGGAAGTGAGACCCAGTACTTC.

The V call is TRBV5-5, the J call TRBJ1-5; TRBD1 is a possible D gene (6 bases). Deletions cut 0 bases from V and 1 base from J, with 8 bases between. Germline V lookup: CDR1 SGHKS, CDR2 YYEKEE (reference sequence). This CDR3 region has 15 residues. CDR3 nucleotide sequence: TGTGCCAGCAGCTTGGGGGACATCAGCAATCAGCCCCAGCATTTT. It codes for CASSLGDISNQPQHF.

The CDR3 coding sequence is TGCGCCAGCAGCCCTCAGGGTCCCAACTACGAGCAGTACTTC. Its protein product is CASSPQGPNYEQYF. The rearrangement uses TRBV5-1 and TRBJ2-7; a weak D match, TRBD1 (5 bases). The CDR3 is 14 amino acids. Per the germline V gene, CDR1 is SGHRS and CDR2 is YFSETQ. V was clipped by 4 bases and J by 3 bases, with 14 bases between them.

The rearrangement joins TRBV5-1 to TRBJ1-4; D remains unclear. CDR3 length: 13 amino acids. With 7 bases removed from V and 10 bases from J, the gap between germline ends came to 17 bases. CDR1 and CDR2 from the germline V gene are SGHRS and YFSETQ. The CDR3: CASSSDAPGKLFF. In DNA form, the CDR3 reads TGCGCCAGCTCTTCGGACGCTCCGGGAAAACTGTTTTTT.

The rearrangement links TRBV30 to TRBJ2-3; D is undetermined. Germline V lookup: CDR1 GTSNPN, CDR2 SVGIG (reference sequence). Trimming removed 0 bases from V and 0 bases from J, with 10 bases in between. This CDR3 comprises 15 residues. The CDR3 region has the DNA TGTGCCTGGAGTGTAAGCTACAGAAGCACAGATACGCAGTATTTT. Translating it yields CAWSVSYRSTDTQYF.

This clone appeared a few times. The chain has TRBV28 and TRBJ1-2; D gene unclear. Germline values: CDR1 MDHEN, CDR2 SYDVKM. V was shortened by 5 bases and J by 4 bases, with 14 bases between the two germline ends. The CDR3 totals 14 residues. The CDR3 reads CASSDYRETYGYTF. DNA for the CDR3: TGTGCCAGCAGTGATTATCGGGAGACCTATGGCTACACCTTC.

V is TRBV27 and J is TRBJ2-2; TRBD2 is a possible D gene (6 bases). CDR1 is MNHEY, CDR2 SMNVEV, per germline (reference sequence). The CDR3 loop spans 15 amino acids. The V gene lost 6 bases and the J gene lost 1 base, with 12 bases spanning the gap. CDR3 amino acids: CASRKGLQNTGELFF. In nucleotides, the CDR3 is TGTGCCAGCAGGAAGGGACTTCAGAACACCGGGGAGCTGTTTTTT.

The chain carries TRBV28 and TRBJ2-7; unclear D gene. The CDR3 is 13 residues long. Germline loops: CDR1 MDHEN, CDR2 SYDVKM. Trimming shortened V by 5 bases and J by 0 bases, and 8 bases separated the two germline ends. The CDR3 reads CASSGVISYEQYF. The CDR3 region has the DNA TGTGCCAGCAGTGGGGTTATCTCCTACGAGCAGTACTTC.

V is TRBV27 and J is TRBJ2-7, with a possible D match to TRBD1 (5 bases). This CDR3 is built from 15 residues. V was clipped by 1 base and J by 5 bases, with 15 bases between them. Germline-derived CDR1 and CDR2 are MNHEY and SMNVEV (reference sequence). The CDR3 sequence: CASSLLGLNIHEQYF. In nucleotides, the CDR3 is TGTGCCAGCAGTTTATTGGGGCTAAATATCCACGAGCAGTACTTC.

The chain recombines TRBV7-2 with TRBJ2-5; 7 bases are a match to TRBD2. V gave up 5 bases and J gave up 4 bases; unmatched junction bases: 10. CDR3 length equals 15 residues. Germline V gene sequence: CDR1 SGHTA, CDR2 FQGNSA. CDR3 protein: CASSLQAGERETQYF. The CDR3 DNA follows: TGTGCCAGCAGCCTCCAGGCGGGAGAGAGAGAGACCCAGTACTTC.

The chain is built from TRBV4-1 and TRBJ1-3; no firm D call. Trimming shortened V by 0 bases and J by 2 bases, and 11 bases separated the two germline ends. This CDR3 spans 16 amino acids. Germline CDR1 and CDR2: MGHRA and YSYEKL. The CDR3 bases are TGCGCCAGCAGCCAAGATCCCGGTCGCGCTGGAAACACCATATATTTT. Translation gives CASSQDPGRAGNTIYF.

The chain is built from TRBV28 and TRBJ2-7; 7 positions match TRBD2. Germline V gene sequence: CDR1 MDHEN, CDR2 SYDVKM. The trim removed 3 bases at V and 1 base at J, leaving 6 bases unmatched. The CDR3 spans 15 residues. The CDR3 spells CASSFVAGPSYEQYF. CDR3 coding DNA: TGTGCCAGCAGTTTCGTAGCGGGTCCTTCCTACGAGCAGTACTTC.

The rearrangement uses TRBV19 and TRBJ2-7; D gene ambiguous. The V gene's germline CDR1 is LNHDA and CDR2 SQIVND (reference sequence). The CDR3 contains 14 residues. The V gene lost 3 bases and the J gene lost 0 bases, with 9 bases spanning the gap. The CDR3 DNA reads TGTGCCAGTAGTATTATGTGGGGCTCCTACGAGCAGTACTTC. Its translation: CASSIMWGSYEQYF. Together with reference TRBV19 and TRBJ2-7, the CDR3 gives the full variable domain: DGGITQSPKYLFRKEGQNVTLSCEQNLNHDAMYWYRQDPGQGLRLIYYSQIVNDFQKGDIAEGYSVSREKKESFPLTVTSAQKNPTAFYLCASSIMWGSYEQYFGPGTRLTVT.

The genes are TRBV18 and TRBJ2-1; D tentatively fits TRBD1 or TRBD2 (5 bases each). The CDR3 spans 13 residues. Trimming cost V 0 bases and J 7 bases, with 7 bases left between them. Germline V lookup: CDR1 KGHSH, CDR2 LQKENI. CDR3 loop: CASSPPGVNEQFF. CDR3 bases: TGTGCCAGCTCACCACCGGGGGTTAATGAGCAGTTCTTC.

This rearrangement joins TRBV27 to TRBJ1-4; tentatively, D is TRBD1 (5 bases). This CDR3 has 15 residues. The ends were cut back, 8 bases at V and 7 bases at J, with 20 bases in the middle. CDR1 and CDR2 (germline): MNHEY, SMNVEV (reference sequence). The chain's CDR3 is CASSSLSGRAEKLFF. CDR3 sequence (DNA): TGTGCCAGCTCATCACTTTCAGGGAGGGCTGAAAAACTGTTTTTT.